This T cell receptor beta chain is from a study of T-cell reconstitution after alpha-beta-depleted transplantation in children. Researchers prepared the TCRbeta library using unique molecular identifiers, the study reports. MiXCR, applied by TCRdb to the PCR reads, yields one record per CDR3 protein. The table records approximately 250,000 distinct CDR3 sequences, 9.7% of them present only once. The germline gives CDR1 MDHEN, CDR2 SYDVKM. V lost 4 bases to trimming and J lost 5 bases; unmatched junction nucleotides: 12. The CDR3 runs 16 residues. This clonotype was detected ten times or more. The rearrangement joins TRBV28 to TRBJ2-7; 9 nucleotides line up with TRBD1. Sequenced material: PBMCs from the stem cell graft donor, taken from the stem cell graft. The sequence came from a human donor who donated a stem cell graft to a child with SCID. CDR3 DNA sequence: TGTGCCAGCAGTTCCCGCACCGGGACAGGGTTGGACGAGCAGTACTTC. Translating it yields CASSSRTGTGLDEQYF.